These 25 T cell receptor beta chains share one sample of origin, sequenced in a study of CD8 T cells in Susac syndrome. With random hexamers, roughly 0.45 to 1 ug RNA was reverse transcribed. TCRdb reprocessed the immunoSEQ multiplex PCR reads with MiXCR, giving one entry per CDR3 protein. Among 150,000 to 200,000 distinct CDR3 sequences listed, approximately 93% were seen once. Material: CD4+ T cells from PBMCs. The receptor source for this set is a human donor with multiple sclerosis.

V and J are TRBV13 and TRBJ1-1; maybe TRBD1 (5 bases). The CDR3 has 16 residues. V was clipped by 5 bases and J by 4 bases, with 20 bases between them. Per the germline V gene, CDR1 is PRHDT and CDR2 is FYEKMQ (reference sequence). The CDR3 DNA reads as TGTGCCAGCAGCCTCTCCGTTGCAGGGAGCGCCACTGAAGCTTTCTTT. This gives the protein CASSLSVAGSATEAFF.

The chain combines TRBV14 with TRBJ2-7; D possibly corresponds to TRBD2 (6 bases). Germline loops: CDR1 SGHDN, CDR2 FVKESK. This CDR3 region has 14 residues. V lost 1 base to trimming and J lost 1 base, with 8 bases between them. The CDR3 spells CASSQAGASYEQYF. DNA for the CDR3: TGTGCCAGCAGCCAAGCGGGAGCTTCCTACGAGCAGTACTTC.

The rearrangement joins TRBV20-1 to TRBJ2-3, with 8 bases fitting TRBD2. The CDR3 is 14 amino acids. CDR1 is DFQATT and CDR2 is SNEGSKA in the germline V gene (reference sequence). The junction had 0 bases not matched to a gene; V was cut back by 1 base and J by 0 bases. CDR3 sequence reads: CSARGTSSTDTQYF. DNA of the CDR3: TGCAGTGCTAGAGGGACTAGCAGCACAGATACGCAGTATTTT.

The V gene is TRBV2, the J gene TRBJ2-5; TRBD1 agrees at 8 bases. The germline CDR1 and CDR2 sequences are SNHLY and FYNNEI. Trimming at V came to 6 bases and at J to 8 bases, leaving 14 bases not matched to a gene. The CDR3 consists of 15 residues. This chain's CDR3 is CASSSPRTGRGTQYF. The CDR3 bases are TGTGCCAGCAGCTCGCCCAGGACAGGGCGAGGAACCCAGTACTTC.

The chain is built from TRBV7-2 and TRBJ2-5; 7 nucleotides agree with TRBD1. Unmatched junction bases numbered 11, after V lost 5 bases and J lost 5 bases. Germline CDR1 and CDR2: SGHTA and FQGNSA. The CDR3 spans 15 residues. The CDR3 DNA reads TGTGCCAGCAGCCCAGGGGGTGTGGTGAAGGAGACCCAGTACTTC. Its protein product is CASSPGGVVKETQYF.

The chain couples TRBV28 to TRBJ2-5, with D maybe TRBD1 (5 bases). Germline V lookup: CDR1 MDHEN, CDR2 SYDVKM. The CDR3 contains 15 residues. Trimming stripped 3 bases from V and 5 bases from J, with 16 bases between. CDR3 nucleotides: TGTGCCAGCAGTTTGGCGAACAGGCTAAGGGAGACCCAGTACTTC. It yields the protein CASSLANRLRETQYF.

V usage is TRBV18 and J usage is TRBJ1-2; TRBD1 might be the D (5 bases). The CDR3 spans 13 residues. Germline CDR1 is KGHSH and CDR2 is LQKENI. The germline V and J ends were trimmed by 4 bases and 6 bases, with 12 bases remaining between them. The CDR3 DNA reads TGTGCCAGCTCACTAGGGGTGCTGGATGGCTACACCTTC. It yields the protein CASSLGVLDGYTF. The full variable domain, with the rest looked up from reference TRBV18 and TRBJ1-2, is NAGVMQNPRHLVRRRGQEARLRCSPMKGHSHVYWYRQLPEEGLKFMVYLQKENIIDESGMPKERFSAEFPKEGPSILRIQQVVRGDSAAYFCASSLGVLDGYTFGSGTRLTVV.

The chain has TRBV5-4 and TRBJ2-7; 7 nucleotides align to TRBD1. CDR3 length: 14 residues. From germline, CDR1 is SGHNT and CDR2 YYREEE (reference sequence). The junction had 7 bases not matched to a gene; V was cut back by 4 bases and J by 3 bases. The DNA of the CDR3 is TGTGCCAGCAGCCATCCGACAGGGAACTACGAGCAGTACTTC. It codes for CASSHPTGNYEQYF.

This sequence joins TRBV6-1 and TRBJ1-5; no firm D call. Germline V CDR1 and CDR2: MNHNS, SASEGT. CDR3 size: 10 residues. V dropped 5 bases and J dropped 7 bases, with 3 bases sitting between them. For the CDR3, the DNA is TGTGCCAGCAGTCTCCAGCCCCAGCATTTT. Translation gives CASSLQPQHF.

The gene calls are TRBV28 and TRBJ2-6, with TRBD1 as a possible D gene (6 bases). V was trimmed by 6 bases and J by 2 bases, leaving 14 bases between them. This CDR3 is built from 16 residues. Germline CDR1 reads MDHEN; CDR2 reads SYDVKM. The chain's CDR3 is CASRGIWGPGANVLTF. In DNA form, the CDR3 reads TGTGCCAGCAGAGGGATTTGGGGGCCTGGGGCCAACGTCCTGACTTTC.

The chain has TRBV7-2 and TRBJ2-5, with D unclear. This CDR3 has 14 amino acids. Germline CDR1 is SGHTA and CDR2 is FQGNSA. V was clipped by 5 bases and J by 4 bases, with 14 bases between them. CDR3: CASSRQRIGETQYF. The CDR3 DNA sequence: TGTGCCAGCAGCCGCCAGAGGATCGGAGAGACCCAGTACTTC.

V usage is TRBV5-1 and J usage is TRBJ2-7; no clear D. Germline CDR1 reads SGHRS; CDR2 reads YFSETQ. The CDR3 covers 14 residues. The CDR3 region has the DNA TGCGCTTCCTACCCGGGCCCCTCCCCCTACGAGCAGTACTTC. Its translation is CASYPGPSPYEQYF.

This rearrangement joins TRBV7-9 to TRBJ2-2; the D gene could be TRBD1 or TRBD2 (5 bases each). Germline values: CDR1 SEHNR, CDR2 FQNEAQ (reference sequence). Trimming pared 5 bases from V and 9 bases from J, leaving 13 bases between. The CDR3 spans 13 residues. CDR3 amino acids: CASSASGGRELFF. In nucleotides, the CDR3 is TGTGCCAGCAGCGCTAGTGGGGGACGGGAGCTGTTTTTT.

This chain uses TRBV4-1 with TRBJ2-3; unclear D gene. The CDR3 has 16 residues. The ends were cut back, 1 base at V and 0 bases at J, with 11 bases in the middle. CDR1 MGHRA and CDR2 YSYEKL come from the germline V gene. CDR3: CASSQVERRSTDTQYF. CDR3 coding DNA: TGCGCCAGCAGCCAAGTAGAGCGTAGAAGCACAGATACGCAGTATTTT.

The CDR3 DNA reads TGTGCCAGCAGCCAAGGGAGGGAGCAGCCCCAGCATTTT. Amino acids: CASSQGREQPQHF. V gene TRBV3-1 combines with J gene TRBJ1-5; D unclear. CDR1 LGHDT and CDR2 YNNKEL come from the germline V gene (reference sequence). CDR3 length: 13 amino acids. With 1 base removed from V and 7 bases from J, the gap between germline ends came to 8 bases.

The chain combines TRBV7-9 with TRBJ1-5, with D possibly TRBD1 on 5 matching bases. Trimming stripped 4 bases from V and 7 bases from J, with 14 bases between. Germline V gene lookup returns CDR1 SEHNR and CDR2 FQNEAQ (reference sequence). The CDR3 totals 14 residues. The DNA of the CDR3 is TGTGCCAGCAGCTCCCAACGGGGGAGGCAGCCCCAGCATTTT. Amino acid sequence: CASSSQRGRQPQHF.

The chain couples TRBV19 to TRBJ2-7; TRBD1 agrees at 10 bases. The CDR3 is made up of 14 amino acids. Trimming cost V 7 bases and J 3 bases; bases outside gene matches: 6. Looked up from germline, CDR1 is LNHDA and CDR2 is SQIVND (reference sequence). The CDR3 DNA sequence: TGTGCCAGTACGCCGGGACAGGGGTACTACGAGCAGTACTTC. Translating gives CASTPGQGYYEQYF.

The chain employs TRBV20-1 and TRBJ2-1, with D hard to call. The end of the DNA is better explained by TRBJ2-7, so the J call may be wrong. The CDR3 has 13 residues. The V gene's germline CDR1 is DFQATT and CDR2 SNEGSKA (reference sequence). The CDR3 reads CSADGPGPYEQYF. The CDR3 nucleotides read TGCAGTGCTGACGGGCCAGGACCATACGAGCAGTACTTC.

This chain joins TRBV7-8 and TRBJ1-5; D gene uncertain. This CDR3 is 15 amino acids long. Trimming stripped 3 bases from V and 0 bases from J, with 9 bases between. Per the germline V gene, CDR1 is SGHVS and CDR2 is FQNEAQ. The CDR3 sequence is CASSFEINSNQPQHF. Here the CDR3 DNA reads TGTGCCAGCAGCTTCGAGATAAATAGCAATCAGCCCCAGCATTTT.

Only one count was recorded for this clonotype. CDR3 in amino acids: CASRLYRESGELFF. The CDR3 DNA reads as TGTGCCAGCAGACTATACAGGGAGAGCGGGGAGCTGTTTTTT. J is TRBJ2-2 and V is TRBV6-2 or TRBV6-3; TRBD1 might be the D (6 bases). The CDR3 extends over 14 amino acids. Germline values: CDR1 MNHEY, CDR2 SVGEGT. The V end lost 6 bases, the J end lost 7 bases, and 15 bases lay between the germline ends.

V usage is TRBV27 and J usage is TRBJ2-1, with 12 nucleotides matching TRBD2. The CDR3 consists of 14 residues. Germline trimming cut 8 bases from V and 9 bases from J; bases unmatched to any gene: 8. The V gene's germline CDR1 is MNHEY and CDR2 SMNVEV (reference sequence). CDR3 in amino acids: CASEPSGRGREQFF. CDR3 bases: TGTGCCAGCGAGCCTAGCGGGAGGGGGCGTGAGCAGTTCTTC.

This clonotype was seen just once. The rearrangement joins TRBV10-3 to TRBJ2-7, with unresolved D. V shed 0 bases and J shed 6 bases, with 6 bases lying between them. Germline V gene data show CDR1 as ENHRY and CDR2 as SYGVKD. The CDR3 totals 12 residues. The CDR3: CAISESGIEQYF. The CDR3 DNA follows: TGTGCCATCAGTGAGTCAGGAATCGAGCAGTACTTC.

The genes are TRBV3-1 and TRBJ2-6; possibly TRBD1 or TRBD2 for D (5 bases each). The CDR3 totals 13 residues. V lost 1 base, J lost 10 bases, and 8 bases lay in between. Per the germline V gene, CDR1 is LGHDT and CDR2 is YNNKEL (reference sequence). CDR3 region: CASSQAGPNVLTF. DNA of the CDR3: TGTGCCAGCAGCCAAGCGGGACCTAACGTCCTGACTTTC.

The chain carries TRBV30 and TRBJ2-7, with TRBD1 matching 7 bases. Per germline, CDR1 GTSNPN and CDR2 SVGIG (reference sequence). There are 16 residues in the CDR3. Trimming cost V 3 bases and J 2 bases; bases outside gene matches: 13. The chain's CDR3 is CAWSPRVVQGAYEQYF. The CDR3, as DNA: TGTGCCTGGAGCCCTAGGGTGGTCCAGGGGGCCTACGAGCAGTACTTC.

The chain combines TRBV30 with TRBJ2-6, with 8 bases lining up with TRBD2. V was pared by 6 bases and J by 0 bases, with 4 bases of the junction left unmatched. There are 15 residues in the CDR3. Germline V lookup: CDR1 GTSNPN, CDR2 SVGIG (reference sequence). CDR3 bases: TGTGCCTGTTCCGGGGGGGGCTCTGGGGCCAACGTCCTGACTTTC. It translates to CACSGGGSGANVLTF. The entire variable domain, with the rest obtained from reference TRBV30 and TRBJ2-6, is as follows: SQTIHQWPATLVQPVGSPLSLECTVEGTSNPNLYWYRQAAGRGLQLLFYSVGIGQISSEVPQNLSASRPQDRQFILSSKKLLLSDSGFYLCACSGGGSGANVLTFGAGSRLTVL.